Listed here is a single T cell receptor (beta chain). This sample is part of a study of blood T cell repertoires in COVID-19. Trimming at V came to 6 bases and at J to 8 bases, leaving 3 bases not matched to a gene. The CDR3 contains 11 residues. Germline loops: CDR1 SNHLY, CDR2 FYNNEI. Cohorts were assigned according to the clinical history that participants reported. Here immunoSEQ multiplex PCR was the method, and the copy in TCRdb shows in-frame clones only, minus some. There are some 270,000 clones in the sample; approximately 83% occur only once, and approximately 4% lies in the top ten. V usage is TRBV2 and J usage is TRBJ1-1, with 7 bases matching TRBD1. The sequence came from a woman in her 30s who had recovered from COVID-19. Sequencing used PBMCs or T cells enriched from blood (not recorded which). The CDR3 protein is CASREQGEAFF. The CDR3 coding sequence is TGTGCCAGCAGAGAACAGGGGGAAGCTTTCTTT.